What follows are 29 T cell receptor beta chains derived from one specimen sequenced in a study of cytomegalovirus exposure and HLA in healthy donors. The PCR used 60 Vbeta and 13 Jbeta primers. Sequenced by immunoSEQ multiplex PCR; TCRdb stores in-frame clones only, minus some. Of under 150,000 clones listed, 8.5% to 10% were seen once; the top ten hold over 2.5%. Sequencing was done on a sample of PBMCs. The receptors derive from a man aged 25 to 40 in good health and CMV-seronegative.

The chain has TRBV9 and TRBJ2-5, with D tentatively TRBD1 (6 bases). This CDR3 comprises 13 residues. Trimming left V 4 bases short and J 2 bases short, with 9 bases between. CDR1 and CDR2 (germline): SGDLS, YYNGEE. CDR3 sequence reads: CASSPGVQETQYF. The CDR3, as DNA: TGTGCCAGCAGCCCAGGGGTTCAAGAGACCCAGTACTTC.

V usage is TRBV10-1 and J usage is TRBJ2-1; 10 positions match TRBD2. Germline V gene lookup returns CDR1 WNHNN and CDR2 SYGVQD (reference sequence). This CDR3 spans 15 amino acids. V shed 0 bases and J 4 bases; nucleotides not matched to a gene: 0. The CDR3: CASSESSGGYNEQFF. The CDR3 DNA reads as TGCGCCAGCAGTGAGTCTAGCGGGGGGTACAATGAGCAGTTCTTC.

This clone has a handful of counts. The J gene is TRBJ2-7, the V gene TRBV27; 10 bases are a match to TRBD2. The CDR3 totals 14 residues. From germline, CDR1 is MNHEY and CDR2 SMNVEV (reference sequence). V was pared by 6 bases and J by 4 bases, with 6 bases of the junction left unmatched. CDR3 coding DNA: TGTGCCAGCAGCGGGGCTAGCGGGAGTTACGAGCAGTACTTC. It specifies CASSGASGSYEQYF.

This clone was picked up a small number of times. V and J are TRBV5-4 and TRBJ2-2; the D is unclear. CDR1 and CDR2 from the germline V gene are SGHNT and YYREEE (reference sequence). This CDR3 comprises 14 residues. Trimming removed 1 base at V and 7 bases at J, with 11 bases between. CDR3 in amino acids: CASSLSTADGELFF. The CDR3 DNA is TGTGCCAGCAGCTTGTCCACGGCGGACGGGGAGCTGTTTTTT.

This clone has a handful of counts. This rearrangement joins TRBV5-1 to TRBJ2-1, with 8 bases that match TRBD2. Looked up from germline, CDR1 is SGHRS and CDR2 is YFSETQ. CDR3 length: 16 amino acids. Trimming took 0 bases from V and 7 from J; bases not matched to a gene: 9. CDR3 protein: CASSLGYGRVENEQFF. Here the CDR3 DNA reads TGCGCCAGCAGCTTGGGTTACGGGAGGGTGGAGAATGAGCAGTTCTTC.

The chain has TRBV27 and TRBJ1-2; TRBD1 matches at 8 bases. The V segment lost 6 bases and the J segment 2 bases; nucleotides outside the gene matches: 2. The CDR3 extends over 13 amino acids. The germline V gene has CDR1 MNHEY and CDR2 SMNVEV (reference sequence). The CDR3 loop reads CASRRTGNYGYTF. CDR3 in DNA: TGTGCCAGCAGACGGACAGGGAACTATGGCTACACCTTC.

The V gene is TRBV19, the J gene TRBJ1-1; 10 bases are a match to TRBD1. This CDR3 spans 14 amino acids. Trimming cost V 3 bases and J 11 bases; bases outside gene matches: 9. Germline V CDR1 and CDR2: LNHDA, SQIVND (reference sequence). The CDR3 loop reads CASSMTGGRTFAFF. In DNA form, the CDR3 reads TGTGCCAGTAGTATGACAGGGGGCCGGACTTTCGCTTTCTTT.

This clone was seen only a few times. The chain carries TRBV21-1 and TRBJ2-3; TRBD1, as called in the table, went unchecked against the DNA. TRBV21-1 is annotated as a pseudogene. The CDR3 is made up of 15 amino acids. The DNA of the CDR3 is TGTGCCAGCAGCAAAGGAACAGGGTTTTGCGATACGCAGTATTTT. As protein: CASSKGTGFCDTQYF.

Only a few counts were recorded for this clone. The chain joins TRBV5-6 to TRBJ1-5; a weak D match, TRBD1 (5 bases). Trimming removed 3 bases from V and 3 bases from J, with 19 bases in between. The CDR3 spans 17 residues. Germline lookup yields CDR1 SGHDT and CDR2 YYEEEE. The CDR3 sequence: CASSSRYQDSANQPQHF. DNA of the CDR3: TGTGCCAGCAGCTCCCGATACCAAGACAGCGCCAATCAGCCCCAGCATTTT.

CDR3 nucleotide sequence: TGTGCCAGTATTCCTCGGACAGGGGGCAGCTATCAGCCCCAGCATTTT. Encoded protein: CASIPRTGGSYQPQHF. The chain joins TRBV19 to TRBJ1-5; 11 bases align to TRBD1. Germline V gene data show CDR1 as LNHDA and CDR2 as SQIVND (reference sequence). J gave up 5 bases and V 7 bases, and 10 bases lay outside the gene matches. This CDR3 comprises 16 residues.

This clone was counted only a few times. The chain combines TRBV7-2 with TRBJ2-5; D is possibly TRBD2 (7 bases). In germline, CDR1 is SGHTA, CDR2 FQGNSA. V was pared by 2 bases and J by 4 bases, with 14 bases between. This CDR3 region has 15 residues. This CDR3 is CASSLQAGGRETQYF. The CDR3 bases are TGTGCCAGCAGCTTACAAGCCGGGGGGCGAGAGACCCAGTACTTC.

This clone was counted a few times. V gene TRBV25-1 combines with J gene TRBJ2-5, with D perhaps TRBD1 (5 bases). The germline V and J ends were trimmed by 5 bases and 5 bases, with 12 bases remaining between them. The CDR3 contains 13 residues. Germline V gene lookup returns CDR1 MGHDK and CDR2 SYGVNS. CDR3 nucleotides: TGTGCCAGCAGTCGATGGGGCCGCGAGACCCAGTACTTC. Its translation: CASSRWGRETQYF.

CDR3 sequence (DNA): TGTGCCAGCAGCTTTGGGCAGGACACTGAAGCTTTCTTT. The encoded protein is CASSFGQDTEAFF. This chain joins TRBV11-3 and TRBJ1-1; D is unclear. Germline CDR1 is SGHNT and CDR2 is YENEEA. The ends were cut back, 3 bases at V and 3 bases at J, with 8 bases in the middle. This CDR3 is 13 amino acids long.

This clone was detected a few times. In DNA, the CDR3 is TGTGCCAGTAGTCCTCGGGGAGGGGGCACAGATACGCAGTATTTT. This encodes CASSPRGGGTDTQYF. V usage is TRBV19 and J usage is TRBJ2-3; 7 positions agree with TRBD2. The V and J ends lost 5 bases and 1 base, in that order; junction bases with no gene match: 6. This CDR3 contains 15 residues. CDR1 and CDR2 from the germline V gene are LNHDA and SQIVND (reference sequence).

This clone has a handful of counts. The chain is built from TRBV7-2 and TRBJ2-1, with D tentatively TRBD1 (7 bases). The germline gives CDR1 SGHTA, CDR2 FQGNSA. CDR3 size: 15 residues. With 1 base removed from V and 3 bases from J, the gap between germline ends came to 10 bases. CDR3 sequence reads: CASSLDRGGYNEQFF. The CDR3 DNA is TGTGCCAGCAGCTTAGACAGGGGAGGCTACAATGAGCAGTTCTTC. The entire variable domain, with the rest obtained from reference TRBV7-2 and TRBJ2-1, is as follows: GAGVSQSPSNKVTEKGKDVELRCDPISGHTALYWYRQSLGQGLEFLIYFQGNSAPDKSGLPSDRFSAERTGGSVSTLTIQRTQQEDSAVYLCASSLDRGGYNEQFFGPGTRLTVL.

The V gene is TRBV5-8, the J gene TRBJ2-5; TRBD2 matches at 16 bases. CDR1 is SGHTS and CDR2 is YDEGEE in the germline V gene. The V and J ends lost 4 bases and 4 bases, in that order; junction bases with no gene match: 13. The CDR3 runs to 19 residues. The CDR3 reads CASSPRPGLAGGLGETQYF. In DNA, the CDR3 is TGTGCCAGCAGCCCGCGCCCGGGACTAGCGGGGGGGCTCGGAGAGACCCAGTACTTC.

The chain joins TRBV12-5 to TRBJ1-5, with TRBD1 matching over 9 bases. Losses at the gene ends were 4 bases for V and 4 bases for J; bases not matched to a gene: 5. This CDR3 region has 15 residues. Germline V gives CDR1 LGHNT, CDR2 FRNRAP. The CDR3 DNA follows: TGTGCTAGTGGTTATAGCGGACAGGGGAATCAGCCCCAGCATTTT. It is translated as CASGYSGQGNQPQHF.

In its sample, this clone was seen a few times. This chain connects TRBV30 to TRBJ2-1; D possibly corresponds to TRBD2 (5 bases). This CDR3 spans 14 amino acids. V lost 2 bases and J lost 0, with 8 bases in between. Germline V gives CDR1 GTSNPN, CDR2 SVGIG (reference sequence). The CDR3 is CAWSRGLSYNEQFF. Written as DNA, the CDR3 is TGTGCCTGGAGTCGCGGGCTCTCCTACAATGAGCAGTTCTTC.

This clone was seen more than once but under ten times. This chain links TRBV9 with TRBJ1-2; D is ambiguous. Trimming removed 0 bases from V and 4 bases from J, with 10 bases in between. CDR1 and CDR2 from the germline V gene are SGDLS and YYNGEE. The CDR3 spans 14 residues. This CDR3 reads CASSVENSPYGYTF. The CDR3 nucleotides are TGTGCCAGCAGCGTAGAAAACAGCCCCTATGGCTACACCTTC.

V is TRBV18 and J is TRBJ2-1, with a weak D call TRBD1 (5 bases). The V gene lost 5 bases and the J gene lost 4 bases, with 9 bases spanning the gap. Germline loops: CDR1 KGHSH, CDR2 LQKENI. This CDR3 region has 13 residues. DNA of the CDR3: TGTGCCAGCTCATTGGACACTTACAATGAGCAGTTCTTC. It is translated as CASSLDTYNEQFF.

The table lists this clone with a few counts. This rearrangement joins TRBV4-1 to TRBJ2-7; 9 bases agree with TRBD1. Germline-derived CDR1 and CDR2 are MGHRA and YSYEKL. The CDR3 runs 16 residues. V was clipped by 3 bases and J by 4 bases; unmatched bases: 10. Here the CDR3 DNA reads TGCGCCAGCAGCCATCGGTTAACAGGGGGCGGTTACGAGCAGTACTTC. It is translated as CASSHRLTGGGYEQYF.

There are a few counts of this clone. V usage is TRBV6-5 and J usage is TRBJ1-2; unclear D gene. V lost 5 bases, J lost 4 bases, and 11 bases lay in between. The CDR3 totals 13 residues. Looked up from germline, CDR1 is MNHEY and CDR2 is SVGAGI. The CDR3 nucleotides are TGTGCCAGCAGTATTCCCCCAGGCTATGGCTACACCTTC. This sequence encodes CASSIPPGYGYTF.

A few counts support this clone. The chain links TRBV6-5 to TRBJ2-7, with a weak D call TRBD1 (6 bases). Germline assignment: CDR1 MNHEY and CDR2 SVGAGI. The CDR3 is 14 amino acids. The V end was cut by 0 bases, the J end by 1 base, with 7 bases between. CDR3 nucleotide sequence: TGTGCCAGCAGTTACTCGAGGGGGTCCTACGAGCAGTACTTC. Translated: CASSYSRGSYEQYF.

Only a few counts were recorded for this clone. This chain joins TRBV29-1 and TRBJ2-5; 8 nucleotides agree with TRBD1. Trimming removed 7 bases from V and 3 bases from J; junction bases left unmatched: 7. CDR1 and CDR2 (germline): SQVTM, ANQGSEA. The CDR3 is 13 amino acids. CDR3 region: CSAKTGAKETQYF. CDR3 sequence (DNA): TGCAGCGCTAAGACAGGGGCGAAAGAGACCCAGTACTTC.

This sequence joins TRBV30 and TRBJ2-2; D is undetermined. Trimming pared 0 bases from V and 5 bases from J, leaving 7 bases between. The CDR3 is made up of 13 amino acids. Germline loops: CDR1 GTSNPN, CDR2 SVGIG (reference sequence). The CDR3, as DNA: TGTGCCTGGAGTGTACGTCTAACCGGGGAGCTGTTTTTT. Its translation is CAWSVRLTGELFF.

The gene calls are TRBV4-1 and TRBJ2-5, with unresolved D. The germline V gene has CDR1 MGHRA and CDR2 YSYEKL. The CDR3 has 14 residues. Trimming left V 6 bases short and J 4 bases short, with 15 bases between. The CDR3 bases are TGCGCCAGCAGTCCAGGCCAGTATGGAGAGACCCAGTACTTC. Residues: CASSPGQYGETQYF.

This clone was detected only a few times. The chain combines TRBV5-4 with TRBJ2-1; 11 bases are a match to TRBD1. Germline V CDR1 and CDR2: SGHNT, YYREEE (reference sequence). The CDR3 contains 15 residues. With V trimmed by 4 bases and J by 7 bases, 7 bases remained unmatched. CDR3 coding DNA: TGTGCCAGCAGCGTTCCGGGACAGGGGGTAAATGAGCAGTTCTTC. This translates into CASSVPGQGVNEQFF.

V and J are TRBV28 and TRBJ2-1, with a weak D call TRBD2 (6 bases). Looked up from germline, CDR1 is MDHEN and CDR2 is SYDVKM. The ends were cut back, 5 bases at V and 7 bases at J, with 18 bases in the middle. The CDR3 has 15 amino acids. The CDR3 region is CASSPHKGLLNEQFF. The CDR3 DNA is TGTGCCAGCAGTCCGCACAAGGGACTCCTTAATGAGCAGTTCTTC.

For this clone: This sample also contains other DNA sequences that code for the same CDR3. V gene TRBV6-5 combines with J gene TRBJ2-5, with D unclear. The V end was cut by 2 bases, the J end by 2 bases, with 6 bases between. Looked up from germline, CDR1 is MNHEY and CDR2 is SVGAGI. The CDR3 consists of 13 residues. The CDR3 coding sequence is TGTGCCAGCAGTTACCGAGGTCAAGAGACCCAGTACTTC. Its protein is CASSYRGQETQYF.